Below, 25 T cell receptor beta chains from the same sample are listed, as sequenced in a study of control samples from healthy donors and cancer patients. The assay was immunoSEQ multiplex PCR, and TCRdb's table has in-frame clones only and misses some. The sample holds 110,000 to 150,000 clones, 75% to 90% seen once. Sequences were obtained from blood. These receptors were collected from a man aged 25-45 years in good health.

In this sample, this clone turned up once. The chain is built from TRBV7-9 and TRBJ1-6; TRBD1 is a possible D gene (5 bases). Germline values: CDR1 SEHNR, CDR2 FQNEAQ (reference sequence). Trimming cost V 4 bases and J 9 bases, with 19 bases left between them. The CDR3 covers 16 residues. The CDR3 DNA reads TGTGCCAGCAGCTCCGGGACGGGACTCCAGGTTTCACCCCTCCACTTT. The encoded protein is CASSSGTGLQVSPLHF.

In its sample, this clone was seen once. The V call is TRBV23-1, the J call TRBJ1-1; D is possibly TRBD1 (5 bases). TRBV23-1 is sorted into the ORF group, with uncertain function. The length of the CDR3 is 18 residues. The ends were cut back, 0 bases at V and 3 bases at J, with 20 bases in the middle. The CDR3 nucleotides read TGCGCCAGCAGTCAATCTGTCACAGGCCCTAGTAAACACACTGAAGCTTTCTTT. Amino acid sequence: CASSQSVTGPSKHTEAFF.

V is TRBV27 and J is TRBJ2-7, with TRBD1 as a possible D gene (5 bases). V gave up 3 bases and J gave up 1 base, with 13 bases separating them. This CDR3 spans 15 amino acids. From germline, CDR1 is MNHEY and CDR2 SMNVEV (reference sequence). The CDR3 region is CASSFGQGRSYEQYF. In DNA, the CDR3 is TGTGCCAGCAGTTTCGGTCAGGGCAGATCCTACGAGCAGTACTTC.

The V and J genes are TRBV5-5 and TRBJ1-6, with TRBD1 as a possible D gene (6 bases). Germline CDR1 reads SGHKS; CDR2 reads YYEKEE (reference sequence). CDR3 size: 15 residues. The ends were cut back, 4 bases at V and 6 bases at J, with 14 bases in the middle. CDR3 sequence reads: CASSRVGQLNSPLHF. The DNA of the CDR3 is TGTGCCAGCAGCCGGGTGGGACAACTTAATTCACCCCTCCACTTT.

The count of this clone is one. The V gene is TRBV19, the J gene TRBJ1-1, with no clear D. The CDR3 has 15 residues. V dropped 1 base and J dropped 5 bases, with 14 bases sitting between them. CDR1 LNHDA and CDR2 SQIVND come from the germline V gene (reference sequence). In DNA form, the CDR3 reads TGTGCCAGTAGTATAGGGGCGGGTTTTAGTACTGAAGCTTTCTTT. This gives the protein CASSIGAGFSTEAFF.

The chain carries TRBV19 and TRBJ2-5; D is uncertain. From germline, CDR1 is LNHDA and CDR2 SQIVND (reference sequence). V was trimmed by 0 bases and J by 5 bases, leaving 13 bases between them. The CDR3 loop spans 15 amino acids. CDR3 coding DNA: TGTGCCAGTAGTATAGATCTTGAGTTCCGTGAGACCCAGTACTTC. It translates to CASSIDLEFRETQYF. Using reference TRBV19 and TRBJ2-5 for the parts outside the CDR3, the full variable domain is DGGITQSPKYLFRKEGQNVTLSCEQNLNHDAMYWYRQDPGQGLRLIYYSQIVNDFQKGDIAEGYSVSREKKESFPLTVTSAQKNPTAFYLCASSIDLEFRETQYFGPGTRLLVL.

The J gene is TRBJ1-3, the V gene TRBV24-1; D gene unclear. The V end was cut by 7 bases, the J end by 5 bases, with 17 bases between. The CDR3 spans 15 residues. Germline loops: CDR1 KGHDR, CDR2 SFDVKD. The chain's CDR3 is CATSRGDTSRNTIYF. In nucleotides, the CDR3 is TGTGCCACCAGCCGCGGTGATACGTCTCGAAACACCATATATTTT.

The rearrangement uses TRBV6-1 and TRBJ1-1; TRBD1 matches 7 bases. This CDR3 has 14 residues. Germline assignment: CDR1 MNHNS and CDR2 SASEGT. Unmatched junction bases numbered 5, after V lost 3 bases and J lost 4 bases. CDR3 amino acids: CASSEAGGVTEAFF. For the CDR3, the DNA is TGTGCCAGCAGTGAGGCAGGGGGGGTCACTGAAGCTTTCTTT.

The chain combines TRBV7-3 with TRBJ1-1; D may be TRBD1 (5 bases). The germline gives CDR1 SGHTA, CDR2 FQGTGA. The V end was cut by 0 bases, the J end by 1 base, with 12 bases between. CDR3 length: 16 amino acids. Here the CDR3 DNA reads TGTGCCAGCAGCTTAACCCCTTTAGGGGCGAACACTGAAGCTTTCTTT. Translation gives CASSLTPLGANTEAFF. The full variable domain, rest sourced from reference TRBV7-3 and TRBJ1-1, is GAGVSQTPSNKVTEKGKYVELRCDPISGHTALYWYRQSLGQGPEFLIYFQGTGAADDSGLPNDRFFAVRPEGSVSTLKIQRTERGDSAVYLCASSLTPLGANTEAFFGQGTRLTVV.

The DNA of the CDR3 is TGTGCCAGCAGCCCGCCAGGGGTGCAGGTTGGGGAGACCCAGTACTTC. Residues: CASSPPGVQVGETQYF. The V call is TRBV7-9, the J call TRBJ2-5, with D possibly matching TRBD1 (6 bases). The CDR3 covers 16 residues. Trimming removed 5 bases from V and 5 bases from J, with 21 bases in between. Germline V gene data show CDR1 as SEHNR and CDR2 as FQNEAQ (reference sequence).

The chain uses TRBV9 and TRBJ2-3, with D maybe TRBD2 (6 bases). CDR1 and CDR2 from the germline V gene are SGDLS and YYNGEE. V dropped 6 bases and J dropped 2 bases, with 13 bases sitting between them. The CDR3 runs to 14 residues. Here the CDR3 DNA reads TGTGCCAGCAACATTGGCGGGGACACAGATACGCAGTATTTT. Amino acid sequence: CASNIGGDTDTQYF.

The chain carries TRBV10-3 and TRBJ1-4, with 9 bases that match TRBD1. From germline, CDR1 is ENHRY and CDR2 SYGVKD. Unmatched junction bases numbered 11, after V lost 5 bases and J lost 4 bases. The CDR3 spans 17 residues. In DNA, the CDR3 is TGTGCCATCAGTCCGGGACAGGGTTTTCTCGGTAATGAAAAACTGTTTTTT. Encoded protein: CAISPGQGFLGNEKLFF.

The chain carries TRBV6-2 or TRBV6-3 and TRBJ1-5; 7 nucleotides align to TRBD1. The CDR3 covers 17 residues. CDR1 is MNHEY, CDR2 SVGEGT, per germline. Unmatched junction bases numbered 14, after V lost 6 bases and J lost 3 bases. CDR3 nucleotides: TGTGCCAGCAGCCTGGGCCCGACAGGGCTTGACAATCAGCCCCAGCATTTT. This gives the protein CASSLGPTGLDNQPQHF.

The rearrangement links TRBV7-9 to TRBJ2-7; D unresolved. Germline-derived CDR1 and CDR2 are SEHNR and FQNEAQ (reference sequence). The CDR3 loop spans 15 amino acids. V lost 0 bases, J lost 1 base, and 10 bases lay in between. The CDR3 nucleotides read TGTGCCAGCAGCTTAGCGGTTGGCTATTCCTACGAGCAGTACTTC. Translation: CASSLAVGYSYEQYF.

This clone came up once. The rearrangement links TRBV7-9 to TRBJ2-1; D is perhaps TRBD1 or TRBD2 (6 bases each). Trimming removed 0 bases from V and 9 bases from J, with 12 bases in between. Germline CDR1 is SEHNR and CDR2 is FQNEAQ (reference sequence). CDR3 size: 14 residues. DNA of the CDR3: TGTGCCAGCAGCTTAGCGGGGGGCAGCGGTGAGCAGTTCTTC. This encodes CASSLAGGSGEQFF.

The chain employs TRBV5-1 and TRBJ2-1, with 9 positions matching TRBD2. The CDR3 runs to 16 residues. Germline CDR1 reads SGHRS; CDR2 reads YFSETQ. V lost 0 bases and J lost 7; bases outside the gene matches: 8. In DNA form, the CDR3 reads TGCGCCAGCAGCTTGGGGGGCGGGAGGGCCTGGAATGAGCAGTTCTTC. Its translation is CASSLGGGRAWNEQFF.

The chain carries TRBV18 and TRBJ1-1; D is uncertain. This CDR3 region has 12 residues. Trimming pared 3 bases from V and 2 bases from J, leaving 4 bases between. The germline V gene has CDR1 KGHSH and CDR2 LQKENI. As DNA, the CDR3 is TGTGCCAGCTCACCGAGAAACACTGAAGCTTTCTTT. Protein sequence: CASSPRNTEAFF.

The rearrangement links TRBV4-1 to TRBJ2-5; 7 bases line up with TRBD1. The CDR3 has 15 amino acids. CDR1 and CDR2 (germline): MGHRA, YSYEKL. V was clipped by 4 bases and J by 3 bases; unmatched bases: 8. CDR3 sequence (DNA): TGCGCCAGCAGCCCTAGGGACAGTGAAAAAGAGACCCAGTACTTC. Protein: CASSPRDSEKETQYF.

The chain employs TRBV19 and TRBJ1-3, with TRBD1 as a possible D gene (5 bases). Germline V gives CDR1 LNHDA, CDR2 SQIVND (reference sequence). Deletions cut 6 bases from V and 1 base from J, with 10 bases between. CDR3 length: 14 amino acids. The CDR3 DNA sequence: TGTGCCAGTAGATGGGACCGATCTGGAAACACCATATATTTT. Protein: CASRWDRSGNTIYF. Based on the CDR3 plus reference TRBV19 and TRBJ1-3, the full variable domain is DGGITQSPKYLFRKEGQNVTLSCEQNLNHDAMYWYRQDPGQGLRLIYYSQIVNDFQKGDIAEGYSVSREKKESFPLTVTSAQKNPTAFYLCASRWDRSGNTIYFGEGSWLTVV.

This clone has a handful of counts. This chain connects TRBV9 to TRBJ1-3; D uncertain. CDR1 SGDLS and CDR2 YYNGEE come from the germline V gene. CDR3 length: 13 residues. V was cut by 0 bases and J by 4 bases, with 5 bases left in between. The CDR3 loop is CASSVADGNTIYF. CDR3 DNA sequence: TGTGCCAGCAGCGTAGCAGACGGAAACACCATATATTTT.

The chain links TRBV15 to TRBJ2-7; no clear D. The CDR3 loop spans 15 amino acids. The germline gives CDR1 LNHNV, CDR2 YYDKDF (reference sequence). V was trimmed by 1 base and J by 5 bases, leaving 15 bases between them. The CDR3 sequence is CATSRAPGHRDEQYF. The DNA for the CDR3 is TGTGCCACCAGCAGAGCACCGGGCCATAGGGACGAGCAGTACTTC.

The chain is built from TRBV6-1 and TRBJ2-7, with D uncertain. Trimming shortened V by 0 bases and J by 3 bases, and 9 bases separated the two germline ends. This CDR3 spans 14 amino acids. Germline V gene sequence: CDR1 MNHNS, CDR2 SASEGT. The DNA for the CDR3 is TGTGCCAGCAGTGAAGCGCTTCGCAGCTACGAGCAGTACTTC. Amino acids: CASSEALRSYEQYF.

This chain links TRBV27 with TRBJ2-1, with 13 bases matching TRBD2. CDR3 size: 15 residues. V lost 5 bases and J lost 9; bases outside the gene matches: 7. Germline CDR1 is MNHEY and CDR2 is SMNVEV (reference sequence). CDR3 region: CASSLRTSGSTEQFF. The CDR3 bases are TGTGCCAGCAGTCTCAGGACTAGCGGGAGTACTGAGCAGTTCTTC.

The chain links TRBV3-1 (or the pseudogene TRBV3-2) to TRBJ2-3, with D tentatively TRBD1 or TRBD2 (5 bases each). Looked up from germline, CDR1 is LGHDT and CDR2 is YNNKEL (reference sequence). This CDR3 contains 13 residues. Deletions cut 4 bases from V and 6 bases from J, with 11 bases between. The CDR3 DNA is TGTGCCAGCAGCCCCCAGAGGGGTGATACGCAGTATTTT. The encoded protein is CASSPQRGDTQYF.

The chain uses TRBV7-8 and TRBJ2-7; no definite D call. The CDR3 loop spans 14 amino acids. The V and J ends lost 4 bases and 12 bases respectively, with 22 bases between them. CDR1 SGHVS and CDR2 FQNEAQ come from the germline V gene. CDR3 DNA sequence: TGTGCCAGCAGCTCCCCCGGGCAGCAAATACGACGGTACTTC. Protein sequence: CASSSPGQQIRRYF.